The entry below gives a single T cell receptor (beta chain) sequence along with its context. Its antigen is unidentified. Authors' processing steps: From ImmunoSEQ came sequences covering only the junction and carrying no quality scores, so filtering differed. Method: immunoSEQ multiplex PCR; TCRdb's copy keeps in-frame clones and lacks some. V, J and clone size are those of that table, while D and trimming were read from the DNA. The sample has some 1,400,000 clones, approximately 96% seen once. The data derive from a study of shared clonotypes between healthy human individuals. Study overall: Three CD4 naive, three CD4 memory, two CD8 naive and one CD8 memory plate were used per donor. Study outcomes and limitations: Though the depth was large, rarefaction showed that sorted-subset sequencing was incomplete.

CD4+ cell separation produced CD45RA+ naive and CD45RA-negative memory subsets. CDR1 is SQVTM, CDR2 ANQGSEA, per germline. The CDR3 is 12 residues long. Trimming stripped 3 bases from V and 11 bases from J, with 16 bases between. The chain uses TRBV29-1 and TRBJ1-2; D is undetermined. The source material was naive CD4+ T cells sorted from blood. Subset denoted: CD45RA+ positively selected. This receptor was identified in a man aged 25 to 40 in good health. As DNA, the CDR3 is TGCAGCGTTGAGAGCCAGGAGATGGGGTACACCTTC. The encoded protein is CSVESQEMGYTF.